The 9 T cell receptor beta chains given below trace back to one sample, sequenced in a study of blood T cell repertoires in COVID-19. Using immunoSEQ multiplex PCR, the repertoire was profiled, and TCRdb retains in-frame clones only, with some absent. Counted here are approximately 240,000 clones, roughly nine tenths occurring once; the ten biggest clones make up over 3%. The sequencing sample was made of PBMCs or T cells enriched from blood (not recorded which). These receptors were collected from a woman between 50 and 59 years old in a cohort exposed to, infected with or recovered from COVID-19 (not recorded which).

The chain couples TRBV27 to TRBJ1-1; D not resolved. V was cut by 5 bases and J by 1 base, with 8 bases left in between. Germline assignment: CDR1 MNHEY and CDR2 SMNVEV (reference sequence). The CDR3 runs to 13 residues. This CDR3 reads CASSPAGNTEAFF. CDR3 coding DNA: TGTGCCAGCAGTCCCGCCGGGAACACTGAAGCTTTCTTT.

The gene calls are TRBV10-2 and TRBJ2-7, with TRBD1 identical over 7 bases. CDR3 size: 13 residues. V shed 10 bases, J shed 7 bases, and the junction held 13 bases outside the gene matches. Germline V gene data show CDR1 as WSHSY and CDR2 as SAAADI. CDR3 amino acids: CATLRTGDGEQYF. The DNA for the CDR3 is TGCGCCACCCTTCGGACAGGCGATGGAGAGCAGTACTTC.

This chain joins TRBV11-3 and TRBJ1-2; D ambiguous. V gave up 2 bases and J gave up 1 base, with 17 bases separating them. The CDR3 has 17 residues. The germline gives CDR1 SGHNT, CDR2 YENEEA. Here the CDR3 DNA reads TGTGCCAGCAGCTTAAAAGGAACCCTAGCACTTAACTATGGCTACACCTTC. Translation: CASSLKGTLALNYGYTF.

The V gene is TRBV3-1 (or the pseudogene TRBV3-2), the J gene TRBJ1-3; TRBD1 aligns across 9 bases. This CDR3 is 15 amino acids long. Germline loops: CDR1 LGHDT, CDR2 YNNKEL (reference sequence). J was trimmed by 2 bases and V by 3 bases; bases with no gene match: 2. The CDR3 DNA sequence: TGTGCCAGCAGCCACCGGACAGGGGCTGGAAACACCATATATTTT. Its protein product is CASSHRTGAGNTIYF.

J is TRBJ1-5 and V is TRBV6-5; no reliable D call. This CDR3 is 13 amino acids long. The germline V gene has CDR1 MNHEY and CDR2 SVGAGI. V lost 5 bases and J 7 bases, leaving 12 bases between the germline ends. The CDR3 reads CASSPRGRQPQHF. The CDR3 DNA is TGTGCCAGCAGTCCTCGGGGTCGACAGCCCCAGCATTTT.

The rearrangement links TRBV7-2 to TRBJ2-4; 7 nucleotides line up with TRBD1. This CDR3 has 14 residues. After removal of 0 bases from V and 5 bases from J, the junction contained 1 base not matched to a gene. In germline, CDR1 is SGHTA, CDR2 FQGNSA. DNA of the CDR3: TGTGCCAGCAGCTTAGCTACAGGGGAAAACATTCAGTACTTC. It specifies CASSLATGENIQYF.

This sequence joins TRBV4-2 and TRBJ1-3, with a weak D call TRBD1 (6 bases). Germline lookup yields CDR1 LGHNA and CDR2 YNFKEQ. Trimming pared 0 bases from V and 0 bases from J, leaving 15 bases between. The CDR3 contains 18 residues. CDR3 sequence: CASSQEFRDKLSGNTIYF. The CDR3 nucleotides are TGTGCCAGCAGCCAAGAGTTTAGGGACAAGCTCTCTGGAAACACCATATATTTT.

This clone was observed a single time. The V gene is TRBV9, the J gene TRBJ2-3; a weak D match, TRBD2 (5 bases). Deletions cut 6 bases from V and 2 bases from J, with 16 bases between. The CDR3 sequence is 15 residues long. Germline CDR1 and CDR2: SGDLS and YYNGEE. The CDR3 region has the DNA TGTGCCAGCACCGAGGACGGGGTTTTCACAGATACGCAGTATTTT. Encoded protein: CASTEDGVFTDTQYF.

CDR3 coding DNA: TGCGCCAGCAGCCCGGGGGACAGCAAGAATGAAAAACTGTTTTTT. Its translation is CASSPGDSKNEKLFF. The chain employs TRBV4-3 and TRBJ1-4; 7 bases map to TRBD1. After removal of 4 bases from V and 5 bases from J, the junction contained 7 bases not matched to a gene. The CDR3 loop spans 15 amino acids. Germline CDR1 is LGHNA and CDR2 is YSLEER.